These T cell receptor beta chains were read from a single sample in a study of CD8 T cells in ankylosing spondylitis. In TCRdb, the 5' RACE reads were re-called with MiXCR into one record per CDR3 protein. Here the sample spans around 480,000 distinct CDR3 sequences, approximately 17% being singletons. Sequenced input: blood, either unsorted or a sorted T cell fraction (not recorded which). Receptors were obtained from a male donor with ankylosing spondylitis. The CDR3 runs from the conserved cysteine through the conserved F or W. D genes are given only for firm matches. Clone size is shown for a subset of rows, as once, few, many or a class of expanded clone.

len | j_gene | v_gene | abundance | d_gene | CDR3nt | CDR3aa
11 | TRBJ1-1 | TRBV28 | few | NA | TGTCTATCCGTTGGTTACACTGAAGCTTTCTTT | CLSVGYTEAFF
16 | TRBJ2-2 | TRBV18 | NA | NA | TGTGCCAGCTCACTGCGGGACAGACAGAACACCGGGGAGCTGTTTTTT | CASSLRDRQNTGELFF
13 | TRBJ1-4 | TRBV6-1 | NA | NA | TGTGCCAGCAGTCCCCGCGCTAATGAAAAACTGTTTTTT | CASSPRANEKLFF
16 | TRBJ1-5 | TRBV27 | NA | NA | TGTGCCAGCAGTTTTCGAGCCACAGGGCCCTATCAGCCCCAGCATTTT | CASSFRATGPYQPQHF
17 | TRBJ1-5 | TRBV7-9 | many | NA | TGTGCCAGCAGCTTAGCCACAGCAGCGGATAGCAATCAGCCCCAGCATTTT | CASSLATAADSNQPQHF
14 | TRBJ1-1 | TRBV18 | NA | NA | TGTGCCAGCTCACCACTAACGACGCCCACTGAAGCTTTCTTT | CASSPLTTPTEAFF
14 | TRBJ1-1 | TRBV6-5 | NA | TRBD1 | TGTGCCAGCAGATACCCACAGGGGGACACTGAAGCTTTCTTT | CASRYPQGDTEAFF
15 | TRBJ1-1 | TRBV5-1 | many | NA | TGCGCCAGCAGCTTGGCCTTAGGGTCGGAAACTGAAGCTTTCTTT | CASSLALGSETEAFF
18 | TRBJ1-4 | TRBV5-1 | NA | TRBD1 | TGCGCCAGCAGCTACAGCTCGGGACAGGGGGCGCGCAGTGAAAAACTGTTTTTT | CASSYSSGQGARSEKLFF
11 | TRBJ1-2 | TRBV14 | few | NA | TGTGCCAGCAGCCAAAAGGGCGGCTACACCTTC | CASSQKGGYTF
16 | TRBJ2-4 | TRBV15 | NA | TRBD2 | TGTGCCACCAGCAGAGATAGGACTAGCGGTGAAAACATTCAGTACTTC | CATSRDRTSGENIQYF
15 | TRBJ2-3 | TRBV7-2 | few | NA | TGTGCCAGCAGCTCCATGGCGACAACCACAGATACGCAGTATTTT | CASSSMATTTDTQYF
15 | TRBJ2-7 | TRBV3-1 | few | TRBD2 | TGTGCCAGCAGCGACCGGGGGGGGCCTACCTACGAGCAGTACTTC | CASSDRGGPTYEQYF
14 | TRBJ2-1 | TRBV7-9 | NA | NA | TGTGCCAGCAGCTTAGACTCCAGGGCCCATGAGCAGTTCTTC | CASSLDSRAHEQFF
15 | TRBJ2-7 | TRBV12-3/TRBV12-4 | few | TRBD1 | TGTGCCAGCAGTTTTTACAGGGGGCTTTCCTACGAGCAGTACTTC | CASSFYRGLSYEQYF
15 | TRBJ2-1 | TRBV7-8 | NA | TRBD2 | TGTGCCAGCAGCCTTACTAGCGGGGGGGCGTATGAGCAGTTCTTC | CASSLTSGGAYEQFF
15 | TRBJ1-3 | TRBV28 | few | TRBD1 | TGTGCCAGCAGTGCTCAGGGGGTTCGTGGAAACACCATATATTTT | CASSAQGVRGNTIYF
12 | TRBJ2-5 | TRBV5-1 | many | NA | TGCGCCAGCAGCTTGGGGGAGGAGACCCAGTACTTC | CASSLGEETQYF
14 | TRBJ1-1 | TRBV12-3/TRBV12-4 | NA | NA | TGTGCCAGCAGACCTCAAGGGGTAATTACTGAAGCTTTCTTT | CASRPQGVITEAFF
15 | TRBJ2-1 | TRBV29-1 | few | NA | TGCAGCGTTGAACGTGGGGCCAGGTTCTACAATGAGCAGTTCTTC | CSVERGARFYNEQFF
14 | TRBJ1-1 | TRBV5-1 | NA | NA | TGCGCCAGCAGCTACTCAGGGGAGAAGAATGAAGCTTTCTTT | CASSYSGEKNEAFF
13 | TRBJ1-1 | TRBV5-1 | NA | TRBD1 | TGCGCCAGCAGCCAAGGACAGGCCATTGAAGCTTTCTTT | CASSQGQAIEAFF
17 | TRBJ2-3 | TRBV12-3/TRBV12-4 | once | TRBD2 | TGTGCCAGCAGTTCCACCACTAGCGGGGGGCCCACAGATACGCAGTATTTT | CASSSTTSGGPTDTQYF
13 | TRBJ1-1 | TRBV19 | few | NA | TGTGCCAGCCCTAATAGGGCGAACACTGAAGCTTTCTTT | CASPNRANTEAFF
13 | TRBJ2-5 | TRBV29-1 | NA | TRBD2 | TGCAGCGTCCCGAGGCGGGGGATGGAGACCCAGTACTTC | CSVPRRGMETQYF
13 | TRBJ1-5 | TRBV10-3 | few | NA | TGTGCCATCAGTAACAGGGATGATCAGCCCCAGCATTTT | CAISNRDDQPQHF
14 | TRBJ1-1 | TRBV3-1 | NA | NA | TGTGCCAGCAGCCAACGTAAAAGGTACACTGAAGCTTTCTTT | CASSQRKRYTEAFF
11 | TRBJ2-5 | TRBV28 | NA | NA | TGTGCCAGCAGGGGCGAGAAGACCCAGTACTTC | CASRGEKTQYF
13 | TRBJ2-2 | TRBV12-3/TRBV12-4 | many | NA | TGTGCCAGCACCCCTTTGAACACCGGGGAGCTGTTTTTT | CASTPLNTGELFF
13 | TRBJ1-1 | TRBV29-1 | few | NA | TGCAGCGCCCGGACAGTTCTTAGCACTGAAGCTTTCTTT | CSARTVLSTEAFF
19 | TRBJ2-3 | TRBV4-2 | many | NA | TGTGCCAGCAGCCAAGTCGGCCTAGTTCGGGACACCCTTGCAGATACGCAGTATTTT | CASSQVGLVRDTLADTQYF
14 | TRBJ1-5 | TRBV20-1 | NA | NA | TGCAGTGCTAGAGACGGACAGTTCTCTCAGCCCCAGCATTTT | CSARDGQFSQPQHF
15 | TRBJ2-2 | TRBV7-3 | few | NA | TGTGCCAGCAGACCTTCTAGCGACCGGGCCGGGGAGCTGTTTTTT | CASRPSSDRAGELFF
15 | TRBJ1-4 | TRBV20-1 | few | NA | TGCAGTGCCGCTTCAATACAGGGAGTAAGTGAAAAACTGTTTTTT | CSAASIQGVSEKLFF
13 | TRBJ2-5 | TRBV7-2 | NA | NA | TGTGCCAGCAGCTTCGGGAGTAGTGAGACCCAGTACTTC | CASSFGSSETQYF
17 | TRBJ1-3 | TRBV7-9 | NA | TRBD1 | TGTGCCAGCAGCTTCCAACCAATAGGGACAGTTGGAAACACCATATATTTT | CASSFQPIGTVGNTIYF
16 | TRBJ2-2 | TRBV11-2 | NA | TRBD1 | TGTGCCAGCAGCTTAAGTCGGACAGGGGGTTTCGGGGAGCTGTTTTTT | CASSLSRTGGFGELFF
14 | TRBJ1-5 | TRBV7-8 | NA | NA | TGTGCCAGCAGCTTACAGGGATTCAATCAGCCCCAGCATTTT | CASSLQGFNQPQHF
15 | TRBJ2-2 | TRBV28 | many | NA | TGTGCCAGCAGTTTATGGGGATTGAACGGCGGGGAGCTGTTTTTT | CASSLWGLNGGELFF
14 | TRBJ1-6 | TRBV18 | NA | NA | TGTGCCAGCTCACCACAGGGTAATAATTCACCCCTCCACTTT | CASSPQGNNSPLHF
15 | TRBJ1-3 | TRBV20-1 | NA | NA | TGCAGTGCTAGATCTTTGCCGGTGGGTGGAAACACCATATATTTT | CSARSLPVGGNTIYF
13 | TRBJ1-2 | TRBV6-2/TRBV6-3 | NA | NA | TGTGCCAGCAGTTACAAGGGGAGCTATGGCTACACCTTC | CASSYKGSYGYTF
12 | TRBJ2-1 | TRBV18 | few | NA | TGTGCCAGCTCACCACAAGCTATTGAGCAGTTCTTC | CASSPQAIEQFF
15 | TRBJ2-7 | TRBV27 | few | TRBD1 | TGTGCCAGCAGGCTACAGGGGAGAGAAGGCTACGAGCAGTACTTC | CASRLQGREGYEQYF
18 | TRBJ2-5 | TRBV11-1 | NA | TRBD2 | TGTGCCAGCAGCCCTTACTCCACTCGACTAGCGGGTGGGGAGACCCAGTACTTC | CASSPYSTRLAGGETQYF
15 | TRBJ1-5 | TRBV9 | few | TRBD1 | TGTGCCAGCAGCGTATCAGGGGGAGGCAATCAGCCCCAGCATTTT | CASSVSGGGNQPQHF